This TCR beta chain was identified during a study of T-cell reconstitution after alpha-beta-depleted transplantation in children. It was with unique molecular identifiers that the TCRbeta library was prepared. TCRdb ran MiXCR on the PCR reads and lists one entry per CDR3 protein. The table records some 600,000 distinct CDR3 sequences, roughly 15% of them present only once. In this sample, this clonotype turned up many times. One end of the junction fails to match germline, which may point to a read error. The CDR3 extends over 14 amino acids. Germline V gives CDR1 SGHTA, CDR2 FQGNSA. The V and J genes are TRBV7-2 and TRBJ1-2; 7 positions match TRBD1. This sequence was found in a human donor who donated a stem cell graft to a child with acute myeloid leukemia. This sample comprised PBMCs from the stem cell graft donor, obtained from the stem cell graft. CDR3: CASSLGQGDYGYTF. The CDR3 DNA is TGTGCCAGCAGTTTAGGGCAGGGGGACTATGGCTACACCTTC. The complete variable domain, with remaining parts taken from reference TRBV7-2 and TRBJ1-2, reads GAGVSQSPSNKVTEKGKDVELRCDPISGHTALYWYRQSLGQGLEFLIYFQGNSAPDKSGLPSDRFSAERTGGSVSTLTIQRTQQEDSAVYLCASSLGQGDYGYTFGSGTRLTVV.